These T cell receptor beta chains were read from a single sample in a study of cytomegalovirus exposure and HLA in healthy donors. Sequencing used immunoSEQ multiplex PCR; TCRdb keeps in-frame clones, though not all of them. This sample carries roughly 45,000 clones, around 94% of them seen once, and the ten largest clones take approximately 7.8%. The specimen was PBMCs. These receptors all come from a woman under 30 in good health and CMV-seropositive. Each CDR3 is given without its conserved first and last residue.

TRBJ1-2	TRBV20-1	SATGDYGYT
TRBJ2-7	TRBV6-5	ASRPSDSFYEQY
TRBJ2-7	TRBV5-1	ASSLVGGLSHEQY
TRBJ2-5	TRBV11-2	ASSLDSQETQY
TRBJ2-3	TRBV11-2	ASSSGRAGRTDTQY
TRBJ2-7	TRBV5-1	ASSLVVGGSGGSYEQY
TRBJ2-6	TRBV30	ACRRQVPSGANVLT
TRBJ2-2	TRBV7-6	ASSLERGRGTGELF
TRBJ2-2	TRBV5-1	ASSLEVSGPNTGELF
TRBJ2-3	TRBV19	ASSTQGRSTDTQY
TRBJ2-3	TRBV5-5	ASSLVAGRTDTQY
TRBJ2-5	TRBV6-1	ASKLAGVESETQY
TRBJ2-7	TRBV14	ASSPPDKKRRTYEQY
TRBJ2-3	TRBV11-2	ASSFWGRGSDTQY
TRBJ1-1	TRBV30	AWTPSGQGLEAF
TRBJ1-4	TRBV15	ATRYGANEKLF